Presented here are 21 T cell receptor beta chains from one specimen sequenced in a study of CD8+CD57+ T cells in acquired aplastic anemia. The use of genomic DNA as template underpinned the TCR beta VDJ and CDR3 profiling. MiXCR, run by TCRdb on the reads, gives a single entry per CDR3 protein. Found here are tens of thousands of distinct CDR3 sequences, approximately 46% of them singletons; the top ten hold 66%. Sequencing was carried out using sorted CD4+, CD8+, or CD8+CD57+ T cells (not recorded which) from PBMCs. Source of these receptors: a human donor in good health, serving as a control.

This chain links TRBV25-1 with TRBJ2-3; D not resolved. The germline V gene encodes CDR1 MGHDK and CDR2 SYGVNS. The CDR3 runs 15 residues. The V end was cut by 4 bases, the J end by 4 bases, with 15 bases between. The CDR3 DNA reads as TGTGCCAGCAGTGCCAGCAGCCGGCCTGCAGATACGCAGTATTTT. Translated, it gives CASSASSRPADTQYF.

Concerning this clonotype: A read error is likely, as this CDR3 ends without the conserved phenylalanine or tryptophan. The V call is TRBV30, the J call TRBJ1-1, with D hard to call. The length of the CDR3 is 15 residues. V dropped 5 bases and J dropped 0 bases, with 16 bases sitting between them. The germline V gene encodes CDR1 GTSNPN and CDR2 SVGIG (reference sequence). The CDR3 loop reads CAWEGSGNMNTEAFS. The CDR3 coding sequence is TGTGCCTGGGAGGGTTCCGGTAACATGAACACTGAAGCTTTCTCT.

J is TRBJ1-5 and V is TRBV2; 7 nucleotides agree with TRBD1. Trimming cost V 7 bases and J 4 bases; bases outside gene matches: 4. CDR3 length: 13 residues. In germline, CDR1 is SNHLY, CDR2 FYNNEI. The CDR3 coding sequence is TGTGCCAGCATCCGGGACAGTAATCAGCCCCAGCATTTT. Translation: CASIRDSNQPQHF.

This chain connects TRBV7-6 to TRBJ2-3, with TRBD1 matching over 8 bases. Trimming at V came to 1 base and at J to 5 bases, leaving 2 bases not matched to a gene. There are 14 residues in the CDR3. Germline-derived CDR1 and CDR2 are SGHVS and FNYEAQ. The CDR3 protein is CASSLGTGLDTQYF. The CDR3 DNA sequence: TGTGCCAGCAGCTTAGGGACAGGGTTAGATACGCAGTATTTT.

The gene calls are TRBV12-3 or TRBV12-4 and TRBJ2-1, with TRBD2 matching over 12 bases. J gave up 8 bases and V 6 bases, and 5 bases lay outside the gene matches. This CDR3 contains 14 residues. DNA of the CDR3: TGTGCCAGCAGGTCGACTAGCGGGAGTTATGAGCAGTTCTTC. Protein product: CASRSTSGSYEQFF.

V is TRBV29-1 and J is TRBJ2-1; D tentatively fits TRBD1 or TRBD2 (6 bases each). The CDR3 has 13 residues. Germline V CDR1 and CDR2: SQVTM, ANQGSEA. Trimming stripped 6 bases from V and 4 bases from J, with 13 bases between. This chain's CDR3 is CSVRGGQYNEQFF. CDR3 nucleotide sequence: TGCAGCGTCCGAGGGGGGCAGTACAATGAGCAGTTCTTC.

This clonotype occurred a few times. V usage is TRBV3-1 and J usage is TRBJ1-4; 7 bases map to TRBD1. Looked up from germline, CDR1 is LGHDT and CDR2 is YNNKEL (reference sequence). Losses at the gene ends were 1 base for V and 7 bases for J; bases not matched to a gene: 6. The CDR3 sequence is 15 residues long. The CDR3 DNA follows: TGTGCCAGCAGCCAAGGGGACAGCCTCGGTGAAAAACTGTTTTTT. Translated: CASSQGDSLGEKLFF.

The genes are TRBV19 and TRBJ1-6, with unresolved D. The CDR3 length is 12 residues. Deletions cut 5 bases from V and 10 bases from J, with 9 bases between. CDR1 and CDR2 (germline): LNHDA, SQIVND (reference sequence). CDR3 loop: CASSSGKSPLHF. The CDR3 DNA reads as TGTGCCAGTAGTTCAGGAAAATCACCCCTCCACTTT.

The chain uses TRBV4-3 and TRBJ1-2; D uncertain. Trimming removed 4 bases from V and 3 bases from J, with 21 bases in between. This CDR3 has 17 amino acids. The germline V gene has CDR1 LGHNA and CDR2 YSLEER. The CDR3 here is CASSLEGKTWNYYGYTF. CDR3 nucleotide sequence: TGCGCCAGCAGCCTAGAGGGTAAGACCTGGAACTACTATGGCTACACCTTC.

The chain combines TRBV2 with TRBJ2-5; no firm D call. Germline V lookup: CDR1 SNHLY, CDR2 FYNNEI. Trimming took 5 bases from V and 5 from J, leaving 9 bases between them. The CDR3 runs to 12 residues. The CDR3 DNA follows: TGTGCCAGCAGTTTGCAAGGGGAGACCCAGTACTTC. It yields the protein CASSLQGETQYF.

The sample holds many counts of this clonotype. This chain links TRBV13 with TRBJ1-1; no clear D. V lost 3 bases and J lost 6, with 5 bases in between. The CDR3 is 11 amino acids. Germline values: CDR1 PRHDT, CDR2 FYEKMQ (reference sequence). The CDR3 sequence: CASSLLSEAFF. In nucleotides, the CDR3 is TGTGCCAGCAGCTTGCTCTCTGAAGCTTTCTTT.

The chain couples TRBV20-1 to TRBJ1-2; 7 nucleotides line up with TRBD1. The germline CDR1 and CDR2 sequences are DFQATT and SNEGSKA (reference sequence). After removal of 6 bases from V and 8 bases from J, the junction contained 9 bases not matched to a gene. The CDR3 has 12 residues. The CDR3 DNA sequence: TGCAGTGCCCTTAGACAGGGAGGAGGCTACACCTTC. Translation gives CSALRQGGGYTF.

In its sample, this clonotype was seen many times. The chain combines TRBV2 with TRBJ1-2; 8 bases are a match to TRBD1. Trimming cost V 1 base and J 4 bases; bases outside gene matches: 2. Per the germline V gene, CDR1 is SNHLY and CDR2 is FYNNEI. This CDR3 contains 14 residues. The CDR3 coding sequence is TGTGCCAGCAGTGAAGGGACAGGGAGCTATGGCTACACCTTC. Protein: CASSEGTGSYGYTF.

V and J are TRBV5-6 and TRBJ2-7, with D possibly being TRBD1 (6 bases). This CDR3 region has 16 residues. V was pared by 4 bases and J by 1 base, with 18 bases between. Germline assignment: CDR1 SGHDT and CDR2 YYEEEE. The CDR3 is CASSHGRGGPSYEQYF. As DNA, the CDR3 is TGTGCCAGCAGCCACGGCAGGGGTGGCCCTTCCTACGAGCAGTACTTC.

V and J are TRBV25-1 and TRBJ1-4; unclear D gene. Germline CDR1 is MGHDK and CDR2 is SYGVNS. Trimming took 4 bases from V and 3 from J, leaving 9 bases between them. CDR3 length equals 14 residues. The CDR3 loop reads CASSVGEANEKLFF. CDR3 in DNA: TGTGCCAGCAGTGTCGGGGAGGCTAATGAAAAACTGTTTTTT.

The table lists this clonotype with a few counts. V is TRBV15 and J is TRBJ2-1; TRBD1 agrees at 10 bases. Germline V gene lookup returns CDR1 LNHNV and CDR2 YYDKDF (reference sequence). This CDR3 contains 13 residues. The junction had 6 bases not matched to a gene; V was cut back by 8 bases and J by 8 bases. This chain's CDR3 is CATAGTGEDEQFF. In DNA form, the CDR3 reads TGTGCCACCGCCGGGACAGGGGAGGATGAGCAGTTCTTC.

CDR3 in DNA: TGTGCCAGCAGTGAATGGGGACAGGGGAGCTATGGCTACACCTTC. Translating gives CASSEWGQGSYGYTF. This chain uses TRBV7-8 with TRBJ1-2; 10 nucleotides match TRBD1. CDR1 SGHVS and CDR2 FQNEAQ come from the germline V gene. V was pared by 6 bases and J by 4 bases, with 8 bases of the junction left unmatched. The CDR3 is 15 amino acids.

This clonotype was seen at least ten times. The chain has TRBV15 and TRBJ2-7; possibly TRBD1 or TRBD2 for D (5 bases each). CDR3 size: 15 residues. Germline V gene sequence: CDR1 LNHNV, CDR2 YYDKDF (reference sequence). The V and J ends lost 3 bases and 2 bases respectively, with 14 bases between them. As DNA, the CDR3 is TGTGCCACCAGCAGGGTAGACGGGACCCCCTACGAGCAGTACTTC. This sequence encodes CATSRVDGTPYEQYF.

This clonotype was counted many times. The rearrangement joins TRBV20-1 to TRBJ2-3; D not certain. The CDR3 is 11 amino acids. The germline CDR1 and CDR2 sequences are DFQATT and SNEGSKA (reference sequence). Trimming took 4 bases from V and 7 from J, leaving 9 bases between them. The CDR3 DNA reads TGCAGTGCTAAAACGGCCCATACGCAGTATTTT. Amino acid sequence: CSAKTAHTQYF.

The chain links TRBV3-1 to TRBJ2-7; D is unclear. This CDR3 is built from 14 residues. CDR1 and CDR2 (germline): LGHDT, YNNKEL (reference sequence). Trimming took off 0 bases at V and 0 bases at J, with 6 bases between the two ends. The DNA for the CDR3 is TGTGCCAGCAGCCAAGACCCGGACTCCTACGAGCAGTACTTC. Its protein product is CASSQDPDSYEQYF.

This clonotype occurred a few times. The chain recombines TRBV25-1 with TRBJ2-3; 9 bases match TRBD1. CDR3 length: 17 amino acids. J lost 0 bases, V lost 11 bases, and 15 bases had no gene match. Per germline, CDR1 MGHDK and CDR2 SYGVNS. The CDR3 is CAWSNGDRAKSTDTQYF. CDR3 in DNA: TGTGCCTGGAGTAACGGGGACAGGGCGAAAAGCACAGATACGCAGTATTTT.